These T cell receptor beta chains were read from a single sample in a study of T cells in Graves' hyperthyroidism and ophthalmopathy. TCRdb reprocessed the multiplex PCR reads with MiXCR, giving one entry per CDR3 protein. The table has about 510,000 distinct CDR3 sequences, around 50% seen once. Sequenced input: peripheral blood or thyroid tissue (not recorded which). The receptors here all came from an adult woman with Graves' disease, either hyperthyroidism or ophthalmopathy (not recorded which). Both conserved end residues are part of each CDR3. The D gene is left open where the match is weak. Size is stated for part of the rows, as once, few or many counts, or as a class when the clone is expanded.

>NA|TRBV29-1|many|TRBJ1-2
CSIRSGYGYTF
TGCAGCATCCGATCAGGTTATGGCTACACCTTC
>NA|TRBV7-3|many|TRBJ1-6
CASSLRGHGGNSPLHF
TGTGCCAGCAGCTTAAGGGGCCACGGGGGGAATTCACCCCTCCACTTT
>TRBD1|TRBV14|many|TRBJ1-1
CASSRDRGYAEAFF
TGTGCCAGCAGCCGCGACAGGGGGTACGCTGAAGCTTTCTTT
>NA|TRBV15|NA|TRBJ2-2
CATSRERTGELFF
TGTGCCACCAGCAGAGAGCGCACGGGGGAGCTGTTTTTT
>TRBD1|TRBV7-2|NA|TRBJ1-2
CASSLGGTGQDYTF
TGTGCCAGCAGCTTAGGGGGGACAGGTCAAGACTACACCTTC
>NA|TRBV5-1|NA|TRBJ2-6
CASRPGNNVLTF
TGCGCCAGCCGACCCGGGAACAACGTCCTGACTTTC
>NA|TRBV11-2|NA|TRBJ1-1
CASSLGPSSWAFF
TGTGCCAGCAGCTTAGGTCCATCATCTTGGGCTTTCTTT
>NA|TRBV5-1|NA|TRBJ2-7
CASSLGGTHTYEQYF
TGCGCCAGCAGCTTGGGCGGGACTCATACCTACGAGCAGTACTTC
>NA|TRBV7-9|NA|TRBJ2-5
CASSYRETQYF
TGTGCCAGCAGCTACCGTGAGACCCAGTACTTC
>TRBD2|TRBV29-1|many|TRBJ2-7
CSEPPSGAVYEQYF
TGCAGCGAGCCCCCTAGCGGGGCGGTATACGAGCAGTACTTC
>NA|TRBV20-1|many|TRBJ2-7
CSARAAGRGIGEQYF
TGCAGTGCTAGAGCGGCCGGGAGAGGGATCGGCGAGCAGTACTTC
>TRBD1|TRBV11-2|few|TRBJ1-5
CASSFGPYKGTGWGNQPQHF
TGTGCCAGCAGTTTTGGCCCATACAAAGGGACAGGGTGGGGCAATCAGCCCCAGCATTTT
>NA|TRBV6-1|NA|TRBJ1-2
CASSPETEGRFGYTF
TGTGCCAGCTCACCCGAGACAGAGGGCCGGTTTGGCTACACCTTC
>NA|TRBV25-1|many|TRBJ2-5
CASSAPYQETQYF
TGTGCCAGCAGTGCCCCGTACCAAGAGACCCAGTACTTC